The rows below give T cell receptor beta chains drawn from one sample of a study of blood T cells in healthy people across ages. TCRdb fed the 5' RACE reads into MiXCR, producing one record per CDR3 protein. Of about 690,000 distinct CDR3 sequences in the sample, around 38% were seen once. Source material: blood. Source of these receptors: a man older than 75 in good health. Each CDR3 is given without its conserved first and last residue.

j_call: TRBJ1-1; v_call: TRBV7-6; cdr3_length: 14; cdr3_aa: ASSLVWGDLNTEAF
j_call: TRBJ1-5; v_call: TRBV29-1; cdr3_length: 11; cdr3_aa: SARGDGDQPQH
j_call: TRBJ2-4; v_call: TRBV14; cdr3_length: 13; cdr3_aa: ASSQGGLAKNIQY
j_call: TRBJ2-7; v_call: TRBV9; cdr3_length: 17; cdr3_aa: ASSGRQGGGRAGRHEQY
j_call: TRBJ2-1; v_call: TRBV7-8; cdr3_length: 14; cdr3_aa: ASSFSGTGGYNEQF
j_call: TRBJ2-7; v_call: TRBV20-1; cdr3_length: 13; cdr3_aa: SARATGRQLYEQY
j_call: TRBJ2-7; v_call: TRBV20-1; cdr3_length: 12; cdr3_aa: SATGGITSYEQY
j_call: TRBJ2-2; v_call: TRBV29-1; cdr3_length: 12; cdr3_aa: SVVSGLDTGELF
j_call: TRBJ2-5; v_call: TRBV6-2/TRBV6-3; cdr3_length: 13; cdr3_aa: ASSYGLAGREAQY
j_call: TRBJ2-1; v_call: TRBV7-2; cdr3_length: 11; cdr3_aa: ASSLVPYNEQF
j_call: TRBJ2-3; v_call: TRBV6-2/TRBV6-3; cdr3_length: 12; cdr3_aa: ASSGLAGRDTQY
j_call: TRBJ2-1; v_call: TRBV14; cdr3_length: 9; cdr3_aa: ASSPSVEQF
j_call: TRBJ2-2; v_call: TRBV7-2; cdr3_length: 12; cdr3_aa: ASSPYKNTGELF
j_call: TRBJ2-3; v_call: TRBV20-1; cdr3_length: 11; cdr3_aa: SADSASTDTQY
j_call: TRBJ2-1; v_call: TRBV6-2/TRBV6-3; cdr3_length: 12; cdr3_aa: ASSYSGVHREQF
j_call: TRBJ2-3; v_call: TRBV20-1; cdr3_length: 13; cdr3_aa: SAPRVVSRTDTQY
j_call: TRBJ1-1; v_call: TRBV4-3; cdr3_length: 14; cdr3_aa: ASSQSLLAGRAEAF
j_call: TRBJ1-1; v_call: TRBV18; cdr3_length: 12; cdr3_aa: ASSPKGLGTEAF
j_call: TRBJ2-7; v_call: TRBV6-2/TRBV6-3; cdr3_length: 14; cdr3_aa: ASSHQGASRPYEQY
j_call: TRBJ2-4; v_call: TRBV2; cdr3_length: 14; cdr3_aa: ASISYGNLAKNIQY
j_call: TRBJ2-1; v_call: TRBV2; cdr3_length: 13; cdr3_aa: ASRQTESSYNEQF
j_call: TRBJ1-5; v_call: TRBV3-1; cdr3_length: 14; cdr3_aa: ASSHGTGSAGQPQH
j_call: TRBJ2-4; v_call: TRBV3-1; cdr3_length: 13; cdr3_aa: ASSDILGTKNIQY
j_call: TRBJ2-7; v_call: TRBV7-2; cdr3_length: 14; cdr3_aa: ASGWQGSGRAFEQY
j_call: TRBJ1-6; v_call: TRBV7-3; cdr3_length: 14; cdr3_aa: ASSLNGQGIYSPPH
j_call: TRBJ2-5; v_call: TRBV20-1; cdr3_length: 13; cdr3_aa: SAKGRTRPHNEQY
j_call: TRBJ1-4; v_call: TRBV20-1; cdr3_length: 9; cdr3_aa: SAAGSARLF
j_call: TRBJ1-1; v_call: TRBV6-2/TRBV6-3; cdr3_length: 12; cdr3_aa: ASRPTGRVPEAF
j_call: TRBJ1-5; v_call: TRBV2; cdr3_length: 13; cdr3_aa: ATRDWAHSNQPQH
j_call: TRBJ1-5; v_call: TRBV15; cdr3_length: 15; cdr3_aa: ATSRATGTQYNQPQH
j_call: TRBJ2-1; v_call: TRBV25-1; cdr3_length: 13; cdr3_aa: ASSLPRDPQDEQF
j_call: TRBJ2-7; v_call: TRBV7-2; cdr3_length: 12; cdr3_aa: ASSLVLATGDQY
j_call: TRBJ1-5; v_call: TRBV30; cdr3_length: 11; cdr3_aa: AWSEGINQPQH
j_call: TRBJ1-2; v_call: TRBV9; cdr3_length: 15; cdr3_aa: ASSVDGFFRGGPGYT
j_call: TRBJ2-3; v_call: TRBV20-1; cdr3_length: 10; cdr3_aa: SPGQGTDTQY
j_call: TRBJ2-5; v_call: TRBV7-2; cdr3_length: 13; cdr3_aa: ASSLGNTKTETQY
j_call: TRBJ2-5; v_call: TRBV6-2/TRBV6-3; cdr3_length: 11; cdr3_aa: ASRDPSKETQY